Below are 18 T cell receptor beta chains sequenced from a single sample in a study of shared clonotypes between healthy human individuals. Libraries were prepared by immunoSEQ multiplex PCR; TCRdb keeps only in-frame clonotypes and omits some of them. The sample includes fewer than 600,000 clones, more than 75% of them seen just once. Sequencing was performed on PBMCs. The receptors were sampled from a woman aged 40 to 50 in good health. Some clones in this sample may be carry-over from other donors' samples.

The chain employs TRBV12-5 and TRBJ2-7; possibly TRBD1 for D (6 bases). CDR1 LGHNT and CDR2 FRNRAP come from the germline V gene. The CDR3 is 13 amino acids. V dropped 4 bases and J dropped 4 bases, with 11 bases sitting between them. The DNA for the CDR3 is TGTGCTAGTGGTTGGGTGGACAGTTACGAGCAGTACTTC. It is translated as CASGWVDSYEQYF. Variable domain in full (rest from reference TRBV12-5 and TRBJ2-7): DARVTQTPRHKVTEMGQEVTMRCQPILGHNTVFWYRQTMMQGLELLAYFRNRAPLDDSGMPKDRFSAEMPDATLATLKIQPSEPRDSAVYFCASGWVDSYEQYFGPGTRLTVT.

The rearrangement joins TRBV11-2 to TRBJ2-7, with 7 positions matching TRBD1. CDR3 length equals 13 residues. Germline lookup yields CDR1 SGHAT and CDR2 FQNNGV. V was clipped by 3 bases and J by 7 bases; unmatched bases: 6. The CDR3 nucleotides are TGTGCCAGCAGCTTGACAGGGCTTGGGGAGCAGTACTTC. It codes for CASSLTGLGEQYF.

This chain connects TRBV7-8 to TRBJ1-5, with D possibly being TRBD1 (6 bases). The V gene's germline CDR1 is SGHVS and CDR2 FQNEAQ. Trimming stripped 4 bases from V and 0 bases from J, with 10 bases between. The CDR3 extends over 15 amino acids. CDR3 loop: CASSWETGSNQPQHF. As DNA, the CDR3 is TGTGCCAGCAGCTGGGAGACAGGTAGCAATCAGCCCCAGCATTTT.

The chain carries TRBV18 and TRBJ2-5, with D possibly matching TRBD2 (6 bases). V lost 2 bases and J 5 bases, leaving 24 bases between the germline ends. The CDR3 contains 18 residues. The V gene's germline CDR1 is KGHSH and CDR2 LQKENI. The CDR3 spells CASSPFAALAGMRETQYF. CDR3 sequence (DNA): TGTGCCAGCTCACCATTTGCAGCCCTGGCGGGGATGAGGGAGACCCAGTACTTC.

The rearrangement joins TRBV7-8 to TRBJ2-7, with 7 nucleotides matching TRBD1. The CDR3 is 14 amino acids. Germline values: CDR1 SGHVS, CDR2 FQNEAQ. V trimming: 1 base; J trimming: 4 bases; junction bases outside the gene matches: 4. CDR3 protein: CASSLVTGSYEQYF. The CDR3 nucleotides read TGTGCCAGCAGCTTAGTGACAGGGAGTTACGAGCAGTACTTC.

Remarks on this clone: This may come from a read error, since a much larger clone is one base off. This chain connects TRBV25-1 to TRBJ1-1, with TRBD1 matching over 8 bases. V was pared by 2 bases and J by 4 bases, with 12 bases of the junction left unmatched. CDR3 length equals 17 residues. CDR1 and CDR2 from the germline V gene are MGHDK and SYGVNS. The CDR3 DNA reads as TGTGCCAGCAGTGAACCCCGGACAGGGCGAGGTTCCACTGAAGCTTTCTTT. Translation: CASSEPRTGRGSTEAFF.

The CDR3 region has the DNA TGTGCCAGTAGTATAGATCTGGCGTCGGGACGGAACATTCAGTACTTC. Its translation: CASSIDLASGRNIQYF. This chain uses TRBV19 with TRBJ2-4, with D perhaps being TRBD1 or TRBD2 (5 bases each). Germline V gene lookup returns CDR1 LNHDA and CDR2 SQIVND (reference sequence). The V gene lost 0 bases and the J gene lost 7 bases, with 16 bases spanning the gap. This CDR3 is built from 16 residues.

This sequence joins TRBV5-4 and TRBJ2-3; unclear D gene. The germline CDR1 and CDR2 sequences are SGHNT and YYREEE (reference sequence). The ends were cut back, 4 bases at V and 4 bases at J, with 19 bases in the middle. The CDR3 loop spans 16 amino acids. The CDR3 sequence: CASSRSLSSGADTQYF. CDR3 nucleotide sequence: TGTGCCAGCAGCCGGAGCCTATCGTCTGGTGCAGATACGCAGTATTTT.

This chain connects TRBV4-2 to TRBJ2-3; 10 bases map to TRBD2. The germline CDR1 and CDR2 sequences are LGHNA and YNFKEQ. Losses at the gene ends were 4 bases for V and 4 bases for J; bases not matched to a gene: 5. CDR3 length equals 15 residues. CDR3 DNA sequence: TGTGCCAGCAGCCTCTCTAGCGGGAGCTCAGATACGCAGTATTTT. This encodes CASSLSSGSSDTQYF.

A word on this clone: It differs at one base from a far larger clone, so likely a read error. The genes are TRBV10-2 and TRBJ2-2; D is possibly TRBD1 (6 bases). CDR3 size: 14 residues. Germline-derived CDR1 and CDR2 are WSHSY and SAAADI. CDR3 DNA: TGCGCCAGCAGTGAGAACAGGGTAACCGGGGAGCTGCTTTTT. It yields the protein CASSENRVTGELLF.

This chain connects TRBV7-8 to TRBJ2-1, with a possible D match to TRBD1 (6 bases). The CDR3 is made up of 14 amino acids. Deletions cut 4 bases from V and 4 bases from J, with 11 bases between. Germline V gene data show CDR1 as SGHVS and CDR2 as FQNEAQ. CDR3: CASSSRRGYNEQFF. The CDR3 DNA is TGTGCCAGCAGCTCAAGAAGGGGGTACAATGAGCAGTTCTTC.

This chain connects TRBV19 to TRBJ1-4, with D tentatively TRBD1 (5 bases). V was cut by 0 bases and J by 4 bases, with 12 bases left in between. CDR1 LNHDA and CDR2 SQIVND come from the germline V gene (reference sequence). The CDR3 consists of 16 residues. CDR3 nucleotides: TGTGCCAGTAGTATAGAATGGGGCAGCCGTAATGAAAAACTGTTTTTT. This codes for CASSIEWGSRNEKLFF. Supplemented by reference TRBV19 and TRBJ1-4, the full variable domain reads DGGITQSPKYLFRKEGQNVTLSCEQNLNHDAMYWYRQDPGQGLRLIYYSQIVNDFQKGDIAEGYSVSREKKESFPLTVTSAQKNPTAFYLCASSIEWGSRNEKLFFGSGTQLSVL.

The chain employs TRBV7-8 and TRBJ2-7, with D perhaps TRBD2 (5 bases). Germline V gives CDR1 SGHVS, CDR2 FQNEAQ. V was shortened by 5 bases and J by 3 bases, with 11 bases between the two germline ends. CDR3 size: 13 residues. CDR3 amino acids: CASSLTRIYEQYF. CDR3 DNA: TGTGCCAGCAGCCTTACTAGGATCTACGAGCAGTACTTC.

This chain uses TRBV6-4 with TRBJ2-6; 9 nucleotides match TRBD1. Germline V gene lookup returns CDR1 MRHNA and CDR2 SNTAGT. The junction had 7 bases not matched to a gene; V was cut back by 3 bases and J by 4 bases. This CDR3 has 17 residues. CDR3 sequence (DNA): TGTGCCAGCAGTGAAACAGGGGGCGCGGACGGGGCCAACGTCCTGACTTTC. Translated: CASSETGGADGANVLTF.

V usage is TRBV6-1 and J usage is TRBJ1-1; D gene ambiguous. This CDR3 is 14 amino acids long. In germline, CDR1 is MNHNS, CDR2 SASEGT. The V end was cut by 9 bases, the J end by 0 bases, with 14 bases between. This chain's CDR3 is CASLQEFMNTEAFF. As DNA, the CDR3 is TGTGCCAGTCTTCAAGAATTCATGAACACTGAAGCTTTCTTT.

A word on this clone: This CDR3 is also generated by other DNA sequences in the sample. The chain carries TRBV30 and TRBJ1-5; D unclear. Between the trimmed V and J ends, which lost 0 bases and 4 bases, there was a span of 10 bases. Germline V gene data show CDR1 as GTSNPN and CDR2 as SVGIG (reference sequence). The CDR3 covers 14 residues. In DNA form, the CDR3 reads TGTGCCTGGAGTGTGTCGCCGATTAATCAGCCCCAGCATTTT. This gives the protein CAWSVSPINQPQHF.

This chain links TRBV28 with TRBJ2-1, with 12 positions matching TRBD2. The CDR3 contains 15 residues. Looked up from germline, CDR1 is MDHEN and CDR2 is SYDVKM. Trimming at V came to 4 bases and at J to 6 bases, leaving 4 bases not matched to a gene. The CDR3 loop reads CASSSLAGGANEQFF. CDR3 DNA: TGTGCCAGCAGTTCGCTAGCGGGAGGGGCCAATGAGCAGTTCTTC.

The V call is TRBV5-4, the J call TRBJ2-5; 11 bases line up with TRBD2. CDR3 length: 15 residues. V was clipped by 3 bases and J by 2 bases; unmatched bases: 3. Germline loops: CDR1 SGHNT, CDR2 YYREEE (reference sequence). CDR3 sequence reads: CASSWRLAGQETQYF. CDR3 sequence (DNA): TGTGCCAGCAGCTGGCGACTAGCGGGACAAGAGACCCAGTACTTC.